The sequence of this T cell receptor beta chain was determined in a study of T cell changes during pregnancy in multiple sclerosis. Between the trimmed V and J ends, which lost 0 bases and 2 bases, there was a span of 9 bases. This CDR3 has 15 amino acids. Germline values: CDR1 LGHNA, CDR2 YNFKEQ. Data came from immunoSEQ multiplex PCR; TCRdb stores just in-frame clones and leaves some out. The table records 45,000 to 55,000 clones, approximately 94% of them present only once. The chain recombines TRBV4-2 with TRBJ2-3; TRBD2 is a possible D gene (5 bases). The sequence came from a female donor with multiple sclerosis, enrolled in a pregnancy study. Source: CD8+ T cells from peripheral blood mononuclear cells, taken before pregnancy. CDR3 bases: TGTGCCAGCAGCCAAGAAGGAGCGGTCACAGATACGCAGTATTTT. Translating it yields CASSQEGAVTDTQYF.